Listed below are T cell receptor beta chains from one sample, sequenced in a study of OX40 agonist ivuxolimab in advanced cancers. Profiling relied on immunoSEQ multiplex PCR, and the TCRdb table lists in-frame clones only, not all of them. The table includes tens of thousands of clones, about 91% detected once. The material sequenced was CD4+ or CD8+ T cells sorted from blood, taken in a trial of the OX40 agonist ivuxolimab. These receptors originate from an adult with an advanced solid tumor such as melanoma, head and neck, liver or kidney cancer. Each CDR3 is given with its conserved first and last residue. D genes are given only for firm matches. Rows may omit the clone size; those that give it use once, few, many or a size class.

abundance: .
d_gene: TRBD2
v_gene: TRBV4-2
len: 21
j_gene: TRBJ2-4
CDR3aa: CASSQDQLAGGPIWAKNIQYF
CDR3nt: TGTGCCAGCAGCCAAGATCAACTAGCGGGAGGGCCGATTTGGGCCAAAAACATTCAGTACTTC

abundance: .
d_gene: TRBD1
v_gene: TRBV11-2
len: 17
j_gene: TRBJ1-1
CDR3aa: CASSLAQDRRVNTEAFF
CDR3nt: TGTGCCAGCAGCTTAGCCCAGGACAGGAGGGTGAACACTGAAGCTTTCTTT

abundance: .
d_gene: TRBD1
v_gene: TRBV5-4
len: 12
j_gene: TRBJ2-5
CDR3aa: CASSGTEETQYF
CDR3nt: TGTGCCAGCAGTGGGACAGAAGAGACCCAGTACTTC

abundance: few
d_gene: TRBD2
v_gene: TRBV9
len: 15
j_gene: TRBJ2-1
CDR3aa: CASSLREETYNEQFF
CDR3nt: TGTGCCAGCAGCCTTCGGGAGGAGACCTACAATGAGCAGTTCTTC

abundance: .
d_gene: TRBD2
v_gene: TRBV28
len: 15
j_gene: TRBJ2-7
CDR3aa: CASSLSSGVSYEQYF
CDR3nt: TGTGCCAGCAGTTTATCTAGCGGGGTGTCCTACGAGCAGTACTTC

abundance: .
d_gene: .
v_gene: TRBV11-3
len: 12
j_gene: TRBJ2-1
CDR3aa: CASSDTGNEQFF
CDR3nt: TGTGCCAGCAGCGACACAGGTAATGAGCAGTTCTTC

abundance: .
d_gene: TRBD2
v_gene: TRBV27
len: 15
j_gene: TRBJ2-7
CDR3aa: CASSLTSGMIYEQYF
CDR3nt: TGTGCCAGCAGTCTGACTAGCGGGATGATTTACGAGCAGTACTTC

abundance: once
d_gene: .
v_gene: TRBV28
len: 14
j_gene: TRBJ1-5
CDR3aa: CASSLRGGSQPQHF
CDR3nt: TGTGCCAGCAGTTTAAGAGGGGGAAGTCAGCCCCAGCATTTT

abundance: .
d_gene: .
v_gene: TRBV11-2
len: 15
j_gene: TRBJ2-2
CDR3aa: CASSFSWGDTGELFF
CDR3nt: TGTGCCAGCAGCTTCTCATGGGGAGACACCGGGGAGCTGTTTTTT

abundance: .
d_gene: .
v_gene: TRBV5-4
len: 17
j_gene: TRBJ2-1
CDR3aa: CASSSPCCDFKYNEQFF
CDR3nt: TGTGCCAGCAGCTCTCCCTGTTGCGACTTTAAATACAATGAGCAGTTCTTC

abundance: .
d_gene: TRBD2
v_gene: TRBV7-2
len: 16
j_gene: TRBJ2-2
CDR3aa: CASIPGGAGATGELFF
CDR3nt: TGTGCCAGCATCCCCGGGGGAGCGGGAGCCACCGGGGAGCTGTTTTTT

abundance: .
d_gene: .
v_gene: TRBV9
len: 11
j_gene: TRBJ1-2
CDR3aa: CASSSADSYTF
CDR3nt: TGTGCCAGCAGCTCAGCCGATTCCTACACCTTC

abundance: .
d_gene: .
v_gene: TRBV12-5
len: 13
j_gene: TRBJ2-7
CDR3aa: CASTTLILREQYF
CDR3nt: TGTGCTAGTACTACGCTAATCCTACGTGAGCAGTACTTC

abundance: .
d_gene: TRBD2
v_gene: TRBV7-8
len: 21
j_gene: TRBJ2-1
CDR3aa: CASSLAVGLAGGPHLNNEQFF
CDR3nt: TGTGCCAGCAGCTTAGCGGTAGGACTAGCGGGAGGGCCTCATTTAAACAATGAGCAGTTCTTC

abundance: once
d_gene: .
v_gene: TRBV27
len: 14
j_gene: TRBJ2-7
CDR3aa: CASSRQGSSYEQYF
CDR3nt: TGTGCCAGCAGTCGACAAGGGAGCTCCTACGAGCAGTACTTC

abundance: .
d_gene: .
v_gene: TRBV15
len: 13
j_gene: TRBJ2-1
CDR3aa: CATSPGSYNEQFF
CDR3nt: TGTGCCACCAGCCCCGGGAGTTACAATGAGCAGTTCTTC

abundance: many
d_gene: .
v_gene: TRBV10-1
len: 13
j_gene: TRBJ2-2
CDR3aa: CASRAGQGGELFF
CDR3nt: TGCGCCAGCAGGGCAGGGCAAGGCGGGGAGCTGTTTTTT

abundance: .
d_gene: TRBD1
v_gene: TRBV13
len: 16
j_gene: TRBJ2-7
CDR3aa: CASSSRQGLGPYEQYF
CDR3nt: TGTGCCAGCAGCTCCCGACAGGGGCTAGGACCCTACGAGCAGTACTTC

abundance: .
d_gene: TRBD2
v_gene: TRBV4-2
len: 14
j_gene: TRBJ2-7
CDR3aa: CASSQVAGGPEQYF
CDR3nt: TGTGCCAGCAGCCAAGTAGCGGGAGGGCCCGAGCAGTACTTC

abundance: .
d_gene: .
v_gene: TRBV27
len: 14
j_gene: TRBJ2-1
CDR3aa: CASSDSPTPNEQFF
CDR3nt: TGTGCCAGCAGTGACAGCCCAACTCCCAATGAGCAGTTCTTC

abundance: once
d_gene: .
v_gene: TRBV18
len: 13
j_gene: TRBJ2-5
CDR3aa: CASSGTGEETQYF
CDR3nt: TGTGCCAGCTCGGGTACAGGAGAAGAGACCCAGTACTTC

abundance: .
d_gene: .
v_gene: TRBV11-2
len: 15
j_gene: TRBJ2-1
CDR3aa: CASSLSVESYNEQFF
CDR3nt: TGTGCCAGCAGCCTTTCAGTGGAATCCTACAATGAGCAGTTCTTC

abundance: .
d_gene: TRBD1
v_gene: TRBV5-5
len: 17
j_gene: TRBJ1-4
CDR3aa: CASGLTGLQAANEKLFF
CDR3nt: TGTGCCAGCGGATTGACAGGGCTACAAGCAGCTAATGAAAAACTGTTTTTT

abundance: few
d_gene: .
v_gene: TRBV7-8
len: 16
j_gene: TRBJ1-5
CDR3aa: CASTTGGDVRNQPQHF
CDR3nt: TGTGCCAGCACCACCGGGGGGGACGTACGCAATCAGCCCCAGCATTTT

abundance: .
d_gene: .
v_gene: TRBV2
len: 15
j_gene: TRBJ2-1
CDR3aa: CASSVSGAPTNEQFF
CDR3nt: TGTGCCAGCAGTGTTTCGGGAGCCCCGACGAATGAGCAGTTCTTC

abundance: .
d_gene: .
v_gene: TRBV6-6
len: 15
j_gene: TRBJ2-3
CDR3aa: CASSYQEASTDTQYF
CDR3nt: TGTGCCAGCAGTTATCAGGAGGCTAGCACAGATACGCAGTATTTT

abundance: .
d_gene: TRBD1
v_gene: TRBV2
len: 17
j_gene: TRBJ2-2
CDR3aa: CASSDTKDRTDTGELFF
CDR3nt: TGTGCCAGCAGTGACACCAAGGACAGGACCGACACCGGGGAGCTGTTTTTT

abundance: .
d_gene: .
v_gene: TRBV19
len: 15
j_gene: TRBJ1-3
CDR3aa: CASSAEGALGDTIYF
CDR3nt: TGTGCCAGTAGTGCCGAGGGTGCCCTAGGAGACACCATATATTTT

abundance: .
d_gene: .
v_gene: TRBV10-3
len: 14
j_gene: TRBJ1-2
CDR3aa: CAISESGTNYGYTF
CDR3nt: TGTGCCATCAGTGAGTCTGGTACTAACTATGGCTACACCTTC

abundance: once
d_gene: TRBD2
v_gene: TRBV27
len: 14
j_gene: TRBJ2-1
CDR3aa: CASSSSGRRNEQFF
CDR3nt: TGTGCCAGCTCTTCTAGCGGGAGACGTAATGAGCAGTTCTTC

abundance: .
d_gene: TRBD2
v_gene: TRBV6-5
len: 15
j_gene: TRBJ2-3
CDR3aa: CASSYASGSTDTQYF
CDR3nt: TGTGCCAGCAGTTACGCTAGCGGGAGCACAGATACGCAGTATTTT

abundance: .
d_gene: TRBD1
v_gene: TRBV19
len: 13
j_gene: TRBJ1-5
CDR3aa: CASRGTGPQPQHF
CDR3nt: TGTGCCAGTAGAGGGACAGGGCCTCAGCCCCAGCATTTT

abundance: once
d_gene: .
v_gene: TRBV27
len: 13
j_gene: TRBJ2-3
CDR3aa: CASSPSSTDTQYF
CDR3nt: TGTGCCAGCAGTCCCTCCTCCACAGATACGCAGTATTTT

abundance: .
d_gene: .
v_gene: TRBV5-1
len: 15
j_gene: TRBJ2-1
CDR3aa: CASSLGQKIGNEQFF
CDR3nt: TGCGCCAGCAGCTTGGGACAGAAAATTGGGAATGAGCAGTTCTTC

abundance: few
d_gene: TRBD1
v_gene: TRBV5-4
len: 15
j_gene: TRBJ2-5
CDR3aa: CASSLVAGGGETQYF
CDR3nt: TGTGCCAGCAGCTTGGTCGCAGGGGGCGGAGAGACCCAGTACTTC

abundance: .
d_gene: .
v_gene: TRBV15
len: 14
j_gene: TRBJ2-5
CDR3aa: CATSTTRRQETQYF
CDR3nt: TGTGCCACCAGCACAACGCGGAGGCAAGAGACCCAGTACTTC

abundance: .
d_gene: TRBD2
v_gene: TRBV28
len: 14
j_gene: TRBJ2-5
CDR3aa: CASSFPTSGETQYF
CDR3nt: TGTGCCAGCAGTTTTCCGACTAGCGGAGAGACCCAGTACTTC

abundance: .
d_gene: .
v_gene: TRBV25-1
len: 13
j_gene: TRBJ2-1
CDR3aa: CASSVSVRNEQFF
CDR3nt: TGTGCCAGCAGTGTCTCCGTAAGGAATGAGCAGTTCTTC

abundance: .
d_gene: TRBD1
v_gene: TRBV28
len: 14
j_gene: TRBJ1-2
CDR3aa: CASSAFRTGDGYTF
CDR3nt: TGTGCCAGCAGTGCATTCCGGACAGGGGATGGCTACACCTTC

abundance: .
d_gene: .
v_gene: TRBV4-3
len: 12
j_gene: TRBJ2-7
CDR3aa: CASGSDAYEQYF
CDR3nt: TGCGCCAGCGGAAGCGACGCCTACGAGCAGTACTTC

abundance: .
d_gene: TRBD1
v_gene: TRBV30
len: 11
j_gene: TRBJ2-7
CDR3aa: CAWGTGGEQYF
CDR3nt: TGTGCCTGGGGAACAGGGGGCGAGCAGTACTTC

abundance: .
d_gene: .
v_gene: TRBV27
len: 13
j_gene: TRBJ2-5
CDR3aa: CASSLSYQETQYF
CDR3nt: TGTGCCAGCAGTTTATCGTACCAAGAGACCCAGTACTTC

abundance: .
d_gene: TRBD2
v_gene: TRBV27
len: 12
j_gene: TRBJ2-7
CDR3aa: CAVGGGPFEQYF
CDR3nt: TGTGCTGTTGGGGGAGGGCCCTTCGAGCAGTACTTC

abundance: .
d_gene: .
v_gene: TRBV6-1
len: 14
j_gene: TRBJ2-1
CDR3aa: CASSSWTGDNEQFF
CDR3nt: TGTGCCAGCAGTTCCTGGACGGGGGACAATGAGCAGTTCTTC

abundance: .
d_gene: TRBD2
v_gene: TRBV7-8
len: 17
j_gene: TRBJ2-3
CDR3aa: CASSTPGTSGITDTQYF
CDR3nt: TGTGCCAGCAGCACCCCCGGGACTAGCGGGATCACAGATACGCAGTATTTT

abundance: .
d_gene: .
v_gene: TRBV7-2
len: 16
j_gene: TRBJ1-1
CDR3aa: CASSLVSWRGGTEAFF
CDR3nt: TGTGCCAGCAGCTTAGTCTCGTGGCGAGGGGGCACTGAAGCTTTCTTT

abundance: .
d_gene: TRBD1
v_gene: TRBV11-3
len: 15
j_gene: TRBJ2-7
CDR3aa: CASSQTGTGGYEQYF
CDR3nt: TGTGCCAGCAGTCAGACCGGGACAGGGGGCTACGAGCAGTACTTC

abundance: .
d_gene: TRBD1
v_gene: TRBV6-5
len: 15
j_gene: TRBJ1-6
CDR3aa: CASSYDRDRYSPLHF
CDR3nt: TGTGCCAGCAGTTACGACAGGGATAGGTACTCACCCCTCCACTTT